Below, 8 T cell receptor beta chains from the same sample are listed, as sequenced in a study of T cells in Graves' hyperthyroidism and ophthalmopathy. The CDR3 regions of TCR beta were amplified from RNA transcripts. The HTBI primer set was used in a first-round RT-PCR of the TCR CDR3. In TCRdb, the multiplex PCR reads were re-called with MiXCR into one record per CDR3 protein. The data hold about 480,000 distinct CDR3 sequences, with about an eighth observed a single time. The source material was blood. The receptors here all came from a woman aged 18-29 years with Graves' hyperthyroidism.

This clonotype was observed many times. The rearrangement joins TRBV29-1 to TRBJ1-1; no clear D gene. The CDR3 spans 13 residues. V was pared by 4 bases and J by 7 bases, with 16 bases between. Germline V gene data show CDR1 as SQVTM and CDR2 as ANQGSEA. CDR3 sequence (DNA): TGCAGCGTTGTCGTTTTCTTTGGGAATGAAGCTTTCTTT. Translating gives CSVVVFFGNEAFF.

This clonotype was recorded at least ten times. CDR3 in DNA: TGTGCCAGCGGACGCACAGGGTTTACGGGCACCGGGGAGCTGTTTTTT. It encodes CASGRTGFTGTGELFF. V is TRBV6-1 and J is TRBJ2-2; a possible D gene is TRBD1 (6 bases). CDR1 and CDR2 from the germline V gene are MNHNS and SASEGT. The ends were cut back, 8 bases at V and 4 bases at J, with 20 bases in the middle. The CDR3 length is 16 residues.

The table lists this clonotype with a count of one. Just one base apart from a much larger clone, this may be a read error. The gene calls are TRBV12-3 or TRBV12-4 and TRBJ2-6, with D possibly matching TRBD2 (5 bases). CDR3 length: 16 residues. The germline V and J ends were trimmed by 10 bases and 0 bases, with 16 bases remaining between them. CDR3 coding DNA: TGTGCCACAGACCGGGATTCGAACTCTGGGGCCAACGTCCTGACTTTC. Its translation is CATDRDSNSGANVLTF.

The sample holds a few counts of this clonotype. The gene calls are TRBV5-5 and TRBJ1-5, with a possible D match to TRBD1 (5 bases). The CDR3 runs to 15 residues. Trimming stripped 3 bases from V and 0 bases from J, with 10 bases between. Germline lookup yields CDR1 SGHKS and CDR2 YYEKEE (reference sequence). This CDR3 reads CASSSGIRSNQPQHF. The CDR3 nucleotides are TGTGCCAGCAGCTCAGGGATTCGTAGCAATCAGCCCCAGCATTTT.

Many counts were recorded for this clonotype. CDR3 DNA: TGTGCCAGCAGCCACCGGGACCGCGAGGAGACCCAGTACTTC. Translated, it gives CASSHRDREETQYF. V and J are TRBV3-1 and TRBJ2-5, with D tentatively TRBD1 or TRBD2 (5 bases each). Trimming took 3 bases from V and 5 from J, leaving 13 bases between them. CDR1 is LGHDT and CDR2 is YNNKEL in the germline V gene (reference sequence). The CDR3 is 14 residues long.

In this sample, this clonotype turned up many times. The chain uses TRBV30 and TRBJ1-5; D is ambiguous. The V end lost 2 bases, the J end lost 5 bases, and 7 bases lay between the germline ends. The CDR3 runs 12 residues. CDR1 GTSNPN and CDR2 SVGIG come from the germline V gene (reference sequence). The CDR3 DNA sequence: TGTGCCTGGAGTCTTTTGGATCAGCCCCAGCATTTT. Translated: CAWSLLDQPQHF.

This clonotype was observed many times. The V and J genes are TRBV11-1 and TRBJ1-1; tentative D call: TRBD1 (5 bases). Germline V CDR1 and CDR2: SGHAT, FQDESV (reference sequence). Trimming stripped 7 bases from V and 2 bases from J, with 11 bases between. This CDR3 is 13 amino acids long. CDR3 in amino acids: CASNVRTNTEAFF. In DNA, the CDR3 is TGTGCCAGCAACGTGCGGACAAACACTGAAGCTTTCTTT. Complete variable domain (other parts from reference TRBV11-1 and TRBJ1-1): EAEVAQSPRYKITEKSQAVAFWCDPISGHATLYWYRQILGQGPELLVQFQDESVVDDSQLPKDRFSAERLKGVDSTLKIQPAELGDSAMYLCASNVRTNTEAFFGQGTRLTVV.

This clonotype turned up a few times. J is TRBJ2-1 and V is TRBV5-1, with TRBD2 matching over 8 bases. The trim removed 2 bases at V and 9 bases at J, leaving 7 bases unmatched. The germline CDR1 and CDR2 sequences are SGHRS and YFSETQ. The CDR3 runs 14 residues. CDR3 DNA: TGCGCCAGCAGCTTCCAGCGGGAGAGGGGTGAGCAGTTCTTC. It codes for CASSFQRERGEQFF.